The 29 T cell receptor beta chains reported below all come from one sample, sequenced in a study of regulatory T cells in long-lasting Graves disease. Libraries of TCR beta came from iRepertoire HTBI primers plus Arm-PCR of CDR3 regions. MiXCR was run by TCRdb on the multiplex PCR reads, yielding one entry per CDR3 protein. The sample shows about 440,000 distinct CDR3 sequences, about a sixth of them seen only once. Stated time point: newly diagnosed GD, antithyroid drugs for less than 3 months. The TCR library was made from RNA that had been extracted from PBMCs in TRIzol. In addition, the sample was reused for a study of T cells in Graves' hyperthyroidism and ophthalmopathy.

The sample here was peripheral blood mononuclear cells (PBMCs), taken at new diagnosis, from a patient treated with antithyroid drugs. The receptors shown here come from a woman under 30 with Graves disease.

This clonotype came up many times. This chain uses TRBV20-1 with TRBJ2-3, with 10 bases that match TRBD2. CDR3 length equals 15 residues. With V trimmed by 6 bases and J by 1 base, 7 bases remained unmatched. The germline V gene encodes CDR1 DFQATT and CDR2 SNEGSKA (reference sequence). CDR3 loop: CSAQPGTSGTDTQYF. The DNA of the CDR3 is TGCAGTGCCCAACCCGGGACTAGCGGCACAGATACGCAGTATTTT.

Ten or more counts support this clonotype. The rearrangement joins TRBV20-1 to TRBJ2-5; no reliable D call. Per the germline V gene, CDR1 is DFQATT and CDR2 is SNEGSKA (reference sequence). The CDR3 extends over 12 amino acids. Deletions cut 4 bases from V and 4 bases from J, with 10 bases between. CDR3 sequence reads: CSANLAGETQYF. Here the CDR3 DNA reads TGCAGTGCTAATTTAGCCGGAGAGACCCAGTACTTC.

This clonotype was seen at least ten times. The gene calls are TRBV7-2 and TRBJ2-1; tentatively, D is TRBD2 (6 bases). Germline-derived CDR1 and CDR2 are SGHTA and FQGNSA. The CDR3 covers 15 residues. The V end was cut by 2 bases, the J end by 2 bases, with 10 bases between. The CDR3 coding sequence is TGTGCCAGCAGCTTAACAGGCGGGACCTACAATGAGCAGTTCTTC. Protein sequence: CASSLTGGTYNEQFF.

This clonotype was detected only a few times. This chain joins TRBV2 and TRBJ1-2; TRBD1 matches at 8 bases. The germline V gene encodes CDR1 SNHLY and CDR2 FYNNEI. The trim removed 7 bases at V and 6 bases at J, leaving 4 bases unmatched. This CDR3 region has 12 residues. The CDR3 DNA is TGTGCCAGCAACCCGACAGGGGATGGCTACACCTTC. Its protein product is CASNPTGDGYTF. The full variable domain, in which reference TRBV2 and TRBJ1-2 provide the parts outside the CDR3, is EPEVTQTPSHQVTQMGQEVILRCVPISNHLYFYWYRQILGQKVEFLVSFYNNEISEKSEIFDDQFSVERPDGSNFTLKIRSTKLEDSAMYFCASNPTGDGYTFGSGTRLTVV.

The rearrangement uses TRBV5-4 and TRBJ2-7, with 9 bases matching TRBD2. V dropped 4 bases and J dropped 6; count of bases not matched to a gene: 8. CDR1 is SGHNT, CDR2 YYREEE, per germline (reference sequence). This CDR3 is 14 amino acids long. CDR3 nucleotide sequence: TGTGCCAGCAGCCTCCGGGGAGCGGGAGGCGAGCAGTACTTC. Encoded protein: CASSLRGAGGEQYF.

The J gene is TRBJ2-7, the V gene TRBV7-8; TRBD2 agrees at 12 bases. The length of the CDR3 is 15 residues. Germline V CDR1 and CDR2: SGHVS, FQNEAQ. Trimming cost V 5 bases and J 2 bases; bases outside gene matches: 4. The DNA for the CDR3 is TGTGCCAGCAGCATCGGACTAGCGGGGACCTACGAGCAGTACTTC. Translated, it gives CASSIGLAGTYEQYF.

This clonotype showed up many times. The genes are TRBV7-8 and TRBJ2-5; no reliable D call. Looked up from germline, CDR1 is SGHVS and CDR2 is FQNEAQ. V was pared by 2 bases and J by 3 bases, with 4 bases between. This CDR3 is 12 amino acids long. In nucleotides, the CDR3 is TGTGCCAGCAGCTTATCTGAAGAGACCCAGTACTTC. The encoded protein is CASSLSEETQYF.

This clonotype was observed at least ten times. The chain couples TRBV30 to TRBJ2-7; D gene uncertain. CDR3 size: 13 residues. Trimming removed 2 bases from V and 1 base from J, with 9 bases in between. The germline V gene has CDR1 GTSNPN and CDR2 SVGIG (reference sequence). This CDR3 is CAWSLEFSYEQYF. The CDR3 DNA reads as TGTGCCTGGAGTCTCGAGTTTTCCTACGAGCAGTACTTC.

The chain is built from TRBV19 and TRBJ2-1; a weak D match, TRBD1 (6 bases). V gave up 7 bases and J gave up 0 bases, with 13 bases separating them. The CDR3 totals 15 residues. CDR1 is LNHDA, CDR2 SQIVND, per germline (reference sequence). Written as DNA, the CDR3 is TGTGCCAGTACCCCCGACAGGAGCTCCTACAATGAGCAGTTCTTC. Translation: CASTPDRSSYNEQFF.

This clonotype was observed at least ten times. V gene TRBV27 combines with J gene TRBJ2-5; D ambiguous. Germline loops: CDR1 MNHEY, CDR2 SMNVEV (reference sequence). The CDR3 spans 14 residues. V lost 5 bases and J 2 bases, leaving 12 bases between the germline ends. CDR3 in DNA: TGTGCCAGCAGTCGAGGCTACTTACAAGAGACCCAGTACTTC. Translating gives CASSRGYLQETQYF.

The sample holds many counts of this clonotype. The chain couples TRBV28 to TRBJ1-5, with D perhaps matching TRBD1 (6 bases). The CDR3 loop spans 14 amino acids. V was cut by 3 bases and J by 4 bases, with 10 bases left in between. Germline values: CDR1 MDHEN, CDR2 SYDVKM. CDR3: CASSLYRENQPQHF. For the CDR3, the DNA is TGTGCCAGCAGTTTGTACAGGGAAAATCAGCCCCAGCATTTT. The variable domain in full, with the rest retrieved from reference TRBV28 and TRBJ1-5, is DVKVTQSSRYLVKRTGEKVFLECVQDMDHENMFWYRQDPGLGLRLIYFSYDVKMKEKGDIPEGYSVSREKKERFSLILESASTNQTSMYLCASSLYRENQPQHFGDGTRLSIL.

Ten or more counts support this clonotype. The chain is built from TRBV27 and TRBJ1-1; D is undetermined. The germline V gene encodes CDR1 MNHEY and CDR2 SMNVEV (reference sequence). CDR3 size: 13 residues. Deletions cut 4 bases from V and 4 bases from J, with 10 bases between. The CDR3 reads CASSSRTATEAFF. The CDR3 region has the DNA TGTGCCAGCAGTTCCCGGACGGCCACTGAAGCTTTCTTT.

This clonotype was counted only a few times. The chain couples TRBV5-1 to TRBJ2-4; D is uncertain. The CDR3 is 13 amino acids. Germline assignment: CDR1 SGHRS and CDR2 YFSETQ. V dropped 3 bases and J dropped 5 bases, with 9 bases sitting between them. CDR3 residues: CASSSPQENIQYF. CDR3 coding DNA: TGCGCCAGCAGCTCGCCTCAGGAAAACATTCAGTACTTC.

In this sample, this clonotype turned up many times. V usage is TRBV5-1 and J usage is TRBJ2-1; 8 positions match TRBD2. Unmatched junction bases numbered 13, after V lost 9 bases and J lost 8 bases. Germline V gene lookup returns CDR1 SGHRS and CDR2 YFSETQ. This CDR3 contains 14 residues. Here the CDR3 DNA reads TGCGCCACCTCCTTCGGGCGGGAGGTACATGAGCAGTTCTTC. Its protein product is CATSFGREVHEQFF.

J is TRBJ2-1 and V is TRBV12-3 or TRBV12-4; D assignment may be TRBD1 or TRBD2 (5 bases each). The CDR3 is made up of 14 amino acids. V gave up 6 bases and J gave up 3 bases, with 12 bases separating them. CDR3 protein: CASSTGAGYNEQFF. CDR3 nucleotides: TGTGCCAGCAGCACCGGGGCAGGCTACAATGAGCAGTTCTTC.

The chain couples TRBV7-3 to TRBJ2-1; possible D gene TRBD1, 7 bases. The CDR3 is 14 amino acids. Trimming removed 3 bases at V and 8 bases at J, with 14 bases between. From germline, CDR1 is SGHTA and CDR2 FQGTGA. CDR3 DNA: TGTGCCAGCAGCTTTACCTCAGGGGGGCATGAGCAGTTCTTC. It translates to CASSFTSGGHEQFF.

There are a few counts of this clonotype. This chain links TRBV7-9 with TRBJ2-1, with D possibly TRBD2 on 6 matching bases. There are 15 residues in the CDR3. Per the germline V gene, CDR1 is SEHNR and CDR2 is FQNEAQ (reference sequence). V shed 5 bases and J shed 6 bases, with 17 bases lying between them. Written as DNA, the CDR3 is TGTGCCAGCAGCCCCTGGGACTCCCTGGCCAATGAGCAGTTCTTC. Its translation is CASSPWDSLANEQFF.

In this sample, this clonotype turned up many times. The rearrangement links TRBV5-1 to TRBJ2-3; D ambiguous. Germline loops: CDR1 SGHRS, CDR2 YFSETQ. The CDR3 sequence is 13 residues long. Trimming removed 3 bases at V and 0 bases at J, with 5 bases between. CDR3 DNA sequence: TGCGCCAGCAGCTCTGAGAGCACAGATACGCAGTATTTT. Translation: CASSSESTDTQYF.

V usage is TRBV20-1 and J usage is TRBJ2-5; D gene ambiguous. Trimming removed 3 bases from V and 1 base from J, with 6 bases in between. The germline V gene has CDR1 DFQATT and CDR2 SNEGSKA (reference sequence). The CDR3 spans 12 residues. The CDR3: CSASRSQETQYF. For the CDR3, the DNA is TGCAGTGCTAGCCGGTCCCAAGAGACCCAGTACTTC.

There are many counts of this clonotype. The genes are TRBV6-5 and TRBJ2-7, with D possibly being TRBD2 (6 bases). Between the trimmed V and J ends, which lost 0 bases and 4 bases, there was a span of 13 bases. CDR1 and CDR2 (germline): MNHEY, SVGAGI. This CDR3 has 15 amino acids. CDR3 region: CASSYSLAEAYEQYF. Written as DNA, the CDR3 is TGTGCCAGCAGTTACTCATTAGCGGAAGCTTACGAGCAGTACTTC.

V is TRBV7-9 and J is TRBJ1-2; unclear D gene. Deletions cut 4 bases from V and 4 bases from J, with 13 bases between. Per germline, CDR1 SEHNR and CDR2 FQNEAQ (reference sequence). The CDR3 consists of 14 residues. CDR3 nucleotides: TGTGCCAGCAGCTCTGATCTGGGCGGCTATGGCTACACCTTC. This sequence encodes CASSSDLGGYGYTF.

Only a few counts were recorded for this clonotype. V is TRBV20-1 and J is TRBJ2-3; weak D call: TRBD1 (5 bases). V dropped 2 bases and J dropped 5 bases, with 11 bases sitting between them. The CDR3 is made up of 13 amino acids. Germline CDR1 and CDR2: DFQATT and SNEGSKA (reference sequence). Here the CDR3 reads CSARPPQGDTQYF. The CDR3 DNA reads TGCAGTGCTAGACCACCCCAGGGAGATACGCAGTATTTT.

This clonotype has ten or more counts. This chain's CDR3 is CASSQGPSGGQKTQYF. CDR3 coding DNA: TGTGCCAGCAGCCAAGGTCCTAGCGGAGGTCAGAAGACCCAGTACTTC. This chain links TRBV3-1 with TRBJ2-5, with TRBD2 matching 7 bases. Germline V gene sequence: CDR1 LGHDT, CDR2 YNNKEL (reference sequence). The CDR3 extends over 16 amino acids. V lost 1 base and J lost 6; bases outside the gene matches: 11.

CDR3 nucleotide sequence: TGTGCCAGCAGCTTAGCGAAGGGGGTCGAGCAGTACTTC. As protein: CASSLAKGVEQYF. The chain uses TRBV7-2 and TRBJ2-7, with D maybe TRBD1 (6 bases). Germline V lookup: CDR1 SGHTA, CDR2 FQGNSA. The length of the CDR3 is 13 residues. V was pared by 0 bases and J by 6 bases, with 9 bases between.

The table lists this clonotype with many counts. The chain couples TRBV5-1 to TRBJ2-7, with no clear D. CDR1 and CDR2 (germline): SGHRS, YFSETQ. This CDR3 has 15 residues. Trimming took 0 bases from V and 0 from J, leaving 10 bases between them. CDR3 residues: CASSLGHLGSYEQYF. CDR3 sequence (DNA): TGCGCCAGCAGCTTGGGGCATTTGGGCTCCTACGAGCAGTACTTC.

This clonotype occurred once. A read error is possible here, since a much larger clone lies one base away. The CDR3 reads CASSGWLGADYGCTF. The CDR3 DNA is TGTGCCAGCAGTGGATGGCTGGGGGCTGACTATGGCTGCACCTTC. V is TRBV6-1 and J is TRBJ1-2, with a possible D match to TRBD1 (6 bases). The CDR3 runs to 15 residues. Germline-derived CDR1 and CDR2 are MNHNS and SASEGT.

This clonotype has just a few counts. The J gene is TRBJ2-7, the V gene TRBV29-1; D ambiguous. CDR1 and CDR2 (germline): SQVTM, ANQGSEA. V lost 4 bases and J lost 3, with 10 bases in between. The CDR3 loop spans 12 amino acids. For the CDR3, the DNA is TGCAGCGTTGGTTCTAGTGTCTACGAGCAGTACTTC. This codes for CSVGSSVYEQYF.

Comments on this clonotype: A junction boundary mismatches the germline segment, possibly from a read error. The V gene is TRBV5-1, the J gene TRBJ1-1; maybe TRBD1 (5 bases). This CDR3 spans 14 amino acids. Germline CDR1 and CDR2: SGHRS and YFSETQ. CDR3 nucleotide sequence: TGTGCCAGCAGCTTGGTTCAGGGAGGGACTGAAGCTTCCTTT. It is translated as CASSLVQGGTEASF. Together with reference TRBV5-1 and TRBJ1-1, the CDR3 gives the full variable domain: KAGVTQTPRYLIKTRGQQVTLSCSPISGHRSVSWYQQTPGQGLQFLFEYFSETQRNKGNFPGRFSGRQFSNSRSEMNVSTLELGDSALYLCASSLVQGGTEASFGQGTRLTVV.

This clonotype came up many times. This sequence joins TRBV6-2 or TRBV6-3 and TRBJ2-1; 7 nucleotides agree with TRBD1. Germline-derived CDR1 and CDR2 are MNHEY and SVGEGT. The CDR3 covers 10 residues. After removal of 8 bases from V and 15 bases from J, the junction contained 7 bases not matched to a gene. The CDR3 spells CASATGRWFF. The CDR3 DNA reads as TGTGCCAGCGCGACAGGGCGGTGGTTCTTC.